This paragraph reports one T cell receptor (beta chain). The data stem from a study of blood T cell repertoires in COVID-19. Across the whole study: Researchers got acute and convalescent COVID-19 samples from the United States, Italy and Spain. In each case, the material was cDNA or gDNA derived from T cells, B-cell-depleted T cells, or PBMCs.

Original methodology: Cell counts per sample came from amplifying reference gene primers. Sequencing was performed with immunoSEQ multiplex PCR; in TCRdb, only in-frame clones are kept and a portion is missing. Clonal size and the V and J genes are those of that table, whereas D and trimming came from the DNA. The sample includes fewer than 100,000 clones, over 75% of them seen just once. The germline CDR1 and CDR2 sequences are WNHNN and SYGVQD (reference sequence). The CDR3 spans 14 residues. V was clipped by 6 bases and J by 4 bases; unmatched bases: 5. V and J are TRBV10-1 and TRBJ2-2, with 7 bases that match TRBD1. This receptor was identified in a man aged 45 to 65 with acute or convalescent COVID-19. Sequenced sample: peripheral blood. The CDR3 region is CASSRQGGTGELFF. CDR3 coding DNA: TGCGCCAGCAGCCGACAGGGTGGCACCGGGGAGCTGTTTTTT.